These 5 T cell receptor beta chains share one sample of origin, sequenced in a study of blood T cells in healthy people across ages. A J-beta primer mix and a sample-barcoded 5' primer were used in a second PCR of roughly 7 to 12 cycles. TCRdb passed the 5' RACE reads through MiXCR, listing each CDR3 protein once. The sample lists about 1.6 million distinct CDR3 sequences; approximately 32% were seen once. Sequencing was carried out using blood. These TCRs come from a woman in her twenties or thirties in good health.

This rearrangement joins TRBV29-1 to TRBJ2-7, with 7 bases fitting TRBD2. The CDR3 is 12 amino acids. J gave up 2 bases and V 4 bases, and 2 bases lay outside the gene matches. The germline gives CDR1 SQVTM, CDR2 ANQGSEA. For the CDR3, the DNA is TGCAGCGTTGTGGGGGGGGCCTACGAGCAGTACTTC. Protein: CSVVGGAYEQYF.

DNA of the CDR3: TGCAGTGCTAGAATGTACGCGCGACTTGGCCTCAATGAGCAGTTCTTC. Its translation is CSARMYARLGLNEQFF. The rearrangement joins TRBV20-1 to TRBJ2-1; D is undetermined. The CDR3 length is 16 residues. The germline V gene encodes CDR1 DFQATT and CDR2 SNEGSKA (reference sequence). V shed 2 bases and J shed 6 bases, with 20 bases lying between them.

This clonotype was picked up many times. J is TRBJ2-7 and V is TRBV29-1; a possible D gene is TRBD2 (6 bases). The CDR3 has 15 residues. Germline V gene sequence: CDR1 SQVTM, CDR2 ANQGSEA. Trimming pared 1 base from V and 4 bases from J, leaving 17 bases between. CDR3 coding DNA: TGCAGCGTTGAAGTGTTGGAGGGGCGCCTATACGAGCAGTACTTC. It encodes CSVEVLEGRLYEQYF.

The chain uses TRBV15 and TRBJ2-1; 7 bases line up with TRBD2. Per the germline V gene, CDR1 is LNHNV and CDR2 is YYDKDF (reference sequence). V lost 2 bases to trimming and J lost 6 bases; unmatched junction nucleotides: 7. This CDR3 contains 15 residues. The CDR3 DNA is TGTGCCACCAGCAGACTCGCGGGGGTGGGCAATGAGCAGTTCTTC. This translates into CATSRLAGVGNEQFF. Using reference TRBV15 and TRBJ2-1 for the parts outside the CDR3, the full variable domain is DAMVIQNPRYQVTQFGKPVTLSCSQTLNHNVMYWYQQKSSQAPKLLFHYYDKDFNNEADTPDNFQSRRPNTSFCFLDIRSPGLGDTAMYLCATSRLAGVGNEQFFGPGTRLTVL.

About this clonotype itself: The junction departs from germline at one end; a sequencing error may be responsible. V usage is TRBV7-3 and J usage is TRBJ2-1; 11 bases are a match to TRBD2. The CDR3 is made up of 16 amino acids. Germline V gene data show CDR1 as SGHTA and CDR2 as FQGTGA. In nucleotides, the CDR3 is TGTGCCGGCAGCTTTAGCGGGGGGGTTTCCTACAATGAGCAGTTCTTC. This translates into CAGSFSGGVSYNEQFF.